A single sample gave rise to the 18 T cell receptor beta chains below, sequenced in a study of cytomegalovirus exposure and HLA in healthy donors. Vbeta (60) and Jbeta (13) primers were used in the PCR. Assay used: immunoSEQ multiplex PCR; TCRdb lists only in-frame clones, some missing. The sample yields around 57,000 clones, of which the top ten take up more than 9.5%. Input material: PBMCs. All receptors derive from a woman aged 50 to 60 in good health and CMV-seropositive.

The V and J genes are TRBV27 and TRBJ1-2; a possible D gene is TRBD1 (5 bases). Per germline, CDR1 MNHEY and CDR2 SMNVEV (reference sequence). The V end lost 4 bases, the J end lost 2 bases, and 14 bases lay between the germline ends. The CDR3 covers 15 residues. The CDR3 region has the DNA TGTGCCAGCAGTTCAAGACAGTCATCGAACTATGGCTACACCTTC. Protein: CASSSRQSSNYGYTF.

The J gene is TRBJ2-5, the V gene TRBV6-5, with 11 bases fitting TRBD2. CDR3 length equals 15 residues. The germline gives CDR1 MNHEY, CDR2 SVGAGI. The V gene end was trimmed by 3 bases and the J gene end by 2 bases; junction bases not matched to a gene: 2. The CDR3 spells CASSYSGGDQETQYF. Written as DNA, the CDR3 is TGTGCCAGCAGTTATAGCGGGGGGGATCAAGAGACCCAGTACTTC.

The chain employs TRBV6-5 and TRBJ2-1; D may be TRBD1 (5 bases). V was trimmed by 2 bases and J by 4 bases, leaving 6 bases between them. This CDR3 is built from 13 residues. Per germline, CDR1 MNHEY and CDR2 SVGAGI. DNA of the CDR3: TGTGCCAGCAGTTACCACAGGTACAATGAGCAGTTCTTC. This codes for CASSYHRYNEQFF.

The genes are TRBV7-2 and TRBJ1-6; TRBD1 aligns across 7 bases. The CDR3 extends over 14 amino acids. The germline V gene encodes CDR1 SGHTA and CDR2 FQGNSA. Trimming cost V 5 bases and J 5 bases; bases outside gene matches: 3. In DNA form, the CDR3 reads TGTGCCAGCAGCCTACAGGGGAATAATTCACCCCTCCACTTT. Translation: CASSLQGNNSPLHF.

The V and J genes are TRBV18 and TRBJ2-1; 7 bases are shared with TRBD1. The V gene's germline CDR1 is KGHSH and CDR2 LQKENI. This CDR3 comprises 14 residues. J lost 2 bases, V lost 6 bases, and 4 bases had no gene match. DNA of the CDR3: TGTGCCAGCTCCCCCGGGACAGCCTACAATGAGCAGTTCTTC. Encoded protein: CASSPGTAYNEQFF.

This sequence joins TRBV5-1 and TRBJ2-7, with D perhaps TRBD2 (5 bases). Between the trimmed V and J ends, which lost 3 bases and 2 bases, there was a span of 9 bases. This CDR3 is built from 13 residues. The germline gives CDR1 SGHRS, CDR2 YFSETQ. CDR3: CASSSDGTYEQYF. The CDR3 bases are TGCGCCAGCAGCTCGGACGGGACCTACGAGCAGTACTTC.

As for this clone: One end of the junction varies from germline; a read error may be responsible. This chain links TRBV2 with TRBJ2-7; 11 nucleotides match TRBD1. Germline loops: CDR1 SNHLY, CDR2 FYNNEI. This CDR3 is 13 amino acids long. The CDR3 nucleotides are TGTGCCTGCAGTCTGGACAGGGGGCGCGAGCAGTACTTC. Its translation: CACSLDRGREQYF.

The V call is TRBV29-1, the J call TRBJ2-7, with D maybe TRBD2 (5 bases). The V and J ends lost 4 bases and 0 bases respectively, with 7 bases between them. Germline V gives CDR1 SQVTM, CDR2 ANQGSEA. This CDR3 region has 12 residues. As DNA, the CDR3 is TGCAGCGTTGCGGACTCCTCCTACGAGCAGTACTTC. This codes for CSVADSSYEQYF.

The chain combines TRBV29-1 with TRBJ1-1; 8 positions agree with TRBD1. The CDR3 length is 11 residues. With V trimmed by 4 bases and J by 10 bases, 5 bases remained unmatched. The V gene's germline CDR1 is SQVTM and CDR2 ANQGSEA. The CDR3 here is CSVGQGRSAFF. The CDR3 DNA sequence: TGCAGCGTTGGACAGGGGAGGTCAGCTTTCTTT.

The chain has TRBV6-5 and TRBJ1-1; a weak D match, TRBD1 (6 bases). The CDR3 covers 14 residues. V lost 7 bases and J 8 bases, leaving 20 bases between the germline ends. Per the germline V gene, CDR1 is MNHEY and CDR2 is SVGAGI. Written as DNA, the CDR3 is TGTGCCAGCAACCCCTGGGGGAGGGGGAGGGAAGCTTTCTTT. Its translation is CASNPWGRGREAFF.

The rearrangement joins TRBV28 to TRBJ2-3; 11 bases fit TRBD2. Germline CDR1 reads MDHEN; CDR2 reads SYDVKM. V trimming: 5 bases; J trimming: 1 base; junction bases outside the gene matches: 8. This CDR3 is built from 17 residues. CDR3 protein: CASSPGTSGNGTDTQYF. The CDR3 DNA reads as TGTGCCAGCAGTCCCGGGACTAGCGGCAACGGCACAGATACGCAGTATTTT.

The chain combines TRBV14 with TRBJ1-2; D is possibly TRBD1 (6 bases). The V gene lost 0 bases and the J gene lost 2 bases, with 19 bases spanning the gap. This CDR3 region has 18 residues. The germline V gene has CDR1 SGHDN and CDR2 FVKESK. The CDR3: CASSQDKWKLGANYGYTF. The CDR3 bases are TGTGCCAGCAGCCAAGATAAGTGGAAGTTGGGGGCCAACTATGGCTACACCTTC. The whole variable domain, filled in from reference TRBV14 and TRBJ1-2, reads EAGVTQFPSHSVIEKGQTVTLRCDPISGHDNLYWYRRVMGKEIKFLLHFVKESKQDESGMPNNRFLAERTGGTYSTLKVQPAELEDSGVYFCASSQDKWKLGANYGYTFGSGTRLTVV.

The J gene is TRBJ2-7, the V gene TRBV27, with TRBD2 as a possible D gene (5 bases). The CDR3 covers 13 residues. Trimming left V 6 bases short and J 2 bases short, with 11 bases between. Germline CDR1 reads MNHEY; CDR2 reads SMNVEV (reference sequence). The CDR3 reads CASRRELAYEQYF. The CDR3 nucleotides read TGTGCCAGCAGAAGGGAGCTAGCCTACGAGCAGTACTTC.

The genes are TRBV6-5 and TRBJ2-1; 10 bases match TRBD1. Losses at the gene ends were 2 bases for V and 8 bases for J; bases not matched to a gene: 6. This CDR3 spans 15 amino acids. The germline CDR1 and CDR2 sequences are MNHEY and SVGAGI. CDR3 in DNA: TGTGCCAGCAGTTACGGCTCGACAGGGGGCGATGAGCAGTTCTTC. This sequence encodes CASSYGSTGGDEQFF.

The chain employs TRBV6-1 and TRBJ1-5, with no clear D. The CDR3 length is 13 residues. V was shortened by 7 bases and J by 7 bases, with 14 bases between the two germline ends. CDR1 MNHNS and CDR2 SASEGT come from the germline V gene. CDR3 amino acids: CASISGIGQPQHF. The CDR3 DNA sequence: TGTGCCAGCATATCGGGGATCGGGCAGCCCCAGCATTTT.

This chain joins TRBV5-8 and TRBJ1-4; D not resolved. In germline, CDR1 is SGHTS, CDR2 YDEGEE. This CDR3 has 17 amino acids. V was shortened by 1 base and J by 8 bases, with 21 bases between the two germline ends. This chain's CDR3 is CASSLTHGQRSKEKLFF. The CDR3, as DNA: TGTGCCAGCAGCTTGACGCATGGGCAACGAAGTAAGGAAAAACTGTTTTTT.

This rearrangement joins TRBV25-1 to TRBJ2-1; TRBD2 aligns across 9 bases. CDR1 and CDR2 (germline): MGHDK, SYGVNS. V was clipped by 1 base and J by 5 bases; unmatched bases: 9. This CDR3 region has 17 residues. CDR3 in DNA: TGTGCCAGCAGTGAATTGGGTAGCGGGAGATCGAACAATGAGCAGTTCTTC. Amino acid sequence: CASSELGSGRSNNEQFF.

The DNA of the CDR3 is TGTGCCAGCACCCCTAACAGGGATACCGCGTACGAGCAGTACTTC. This codes for CASTPNRDTAYEQYF. The chain employs TRBV7-9 and TRBJ2-7; weak D call: TRBD1 (6 bases). Trimming stripped 7 bases from V and 4 bases from J, with 20 bases between. Per germline, CDR1 SEHNR and CDR2 FQNEAQ (reference sequence). The CDR3 covers 15 residues.